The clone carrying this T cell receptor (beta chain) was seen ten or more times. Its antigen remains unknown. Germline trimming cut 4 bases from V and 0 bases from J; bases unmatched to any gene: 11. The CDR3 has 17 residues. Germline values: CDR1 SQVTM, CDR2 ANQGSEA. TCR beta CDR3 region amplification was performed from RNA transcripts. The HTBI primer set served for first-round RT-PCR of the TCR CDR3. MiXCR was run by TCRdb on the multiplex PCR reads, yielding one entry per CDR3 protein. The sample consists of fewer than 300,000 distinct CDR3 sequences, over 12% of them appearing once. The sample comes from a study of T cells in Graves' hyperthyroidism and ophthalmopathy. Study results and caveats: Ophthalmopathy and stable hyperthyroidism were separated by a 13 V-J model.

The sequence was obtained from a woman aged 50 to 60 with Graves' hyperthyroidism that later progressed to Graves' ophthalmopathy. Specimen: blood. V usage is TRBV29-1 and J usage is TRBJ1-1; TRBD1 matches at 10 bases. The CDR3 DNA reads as TGCAGCGTTGGAAGGACAGGGGGTCTCGACATGAACACTGAAGCTTTCTTT. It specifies CSVGRTGGLDMNTEAFF.